Presented here are 22 T cell receptor beta chains from one specimen sequenced in a study of T cell changes during pregnancy in multiple sclerosis. Some clones are missing from TCRdb's copy, which holds only in-frame ones; the method was immunoSEQ multiplex PCR. The data show about 85,000 clones, with approximately 89% seen just once and under 3% held by the top ten. Specimen: peripheral blood, collected in the first trimester of pregnancy. The receptors stem from a female donor with multiple sclerosis, enrolled in a pregnancy study.

This sequence joins TRBV19 and TRBJ1-5; TRBD1 aligns across 9 bases. Trimming took 8 bases from V and 4 from J; bases not matched to a gene: 9. This CDR3 comprises 15 residues. CDR1 LNHDA and CDR2 SQIVND come from the germline V gene (reference sequence). The CDR3 DNA reads as TGTGCCAGTTCCCTGTTGGGACAGGGTAATCAGCCCCAGCATTTT. Residues: CASSLLGQGNQPQHF.

This chain links TRBV19 with TRBJ2-1; TRBD2 aligns across 7 bases. Germline V gives CDR1 LNHDA, CDR2 SQIVND (reference sequence). Unmatched junction bases numbered 16, after V lost 5 bases and J lost 9 bases. The length of the CDR3 is 16 residues. The CDR3 is CASSLLTGGSKGEQFF. For the CDR3, the DNA is TGTGCCAGTAGTCTTTTGACGGGCGGGAGTAAAGGTGAGCAGTTCTTC.

V usage is TRBV19 and J usage is TRBJ1-1, with D possibly matching TRBD1 (6 bases). The CDR3 is 14 amino acids. V lost 2 bases to trimming and J lost 5 bases, with 12 bases between them. Germline V CDR1 and CDR2: LNHDA, SQIVND (reference sequence). The CDR3 region has the DNA TGTGCCAGTAGTATAAATGGGGGCAGGACTGAAGCTTTCTTT. Amino acid sequence: CASSINGGRTEAFF.

This sequence joins TRBV2 and TRBJ1-2, with 7 bases fitting TRBD1. The germline V gene encodes CDR1 SNHLY and CDR2 FYNNEI. V gave up 6 bases and J gave up 5 bases; unmatched junction bases: 6. The CDR3 has 13 amino acids. Written as DNA, the CDR3 is TGTGCCAGCAGACCGGGACAGAGTTATGGCTACACCTTC. Amino acids: CASRPGQSYGYTF. The full variable domain, completed using reference TRBV2 and TRBJ1-2, is EPEVTQTPSHQVTQMGQEVILRCVPISNHLYFYWYRQILGQKVEFLVSFYNNEISEKSEIFDDQFSVERPDGSNFTLKIRSTKLEDSAMYFCASRPGQSYGYTFGSGTRLTVV.

V and J are TRBV7-3 and TRBJ2-7; TRBD1 matches at 9 bases. In germline, CDR1 is SGHTA, CDR2 FQGTGA. This CDR3 has 14 amino acids. J gave up 6 bases and V 6 bases, and 9 bases lay outside the gene matches. In DNA form, the CDR3 reads TGTGCCAGCAGGCCGACCGGGACAGGGTTCGAGCAGTACTTC. Translated, it gives CASRPTGTGFEQYF.

The chain has TRBV5-1 and TRBJ2-3; no clear D gene. Trimming left V 0 bases short and J 2 bases short, with 10 bases between. The CDR3 has 15 residues. Germline CDR1 is SGHRS and CDR2 is YFSETQ. CDR3 nucleotide sequence: TGCGCCAGCAGCTTGGAGAGCCCCTTCACAGATACGCAGTATTTT. Translated: CASSLESPFTDTQYF.

The chain carries TRBV19 and TRBJ2-7; possible D gene TRBD2, 5 bases. V dropped 7 bases and J dropped 6 bases, with 25 bases sitting between them. This CDR3 has 16 residues. The germline V gene encodes CDR1 LNHDA and CDR2 SQIVND (reference sequence). In DNA, the CDR3 is TGTGCCAGTATGGTCACGGCGGCCGGGATAATGGGCGAGCAGTACTTC. The encoded protein is CASMVTAAGIMGEQYF.

The rearrangement joins TRBV28 to TRBJ1-2, with 7 bases lining up with TRBD1. CDR1 and CDR2 from the germline V gene are MDHEN and SYDVKM. This CDR3 has 13 residues. Unmatched junction bases numbered 1, after V lost 4 bases and J lost 2 bases. CDR3: CASSSGQNYGYTF. Here the CDR3 DNA reads TGTGCCAGCAGTTCGGGACAGAACTATGGCTACACCTTC.

The rearrangement links TRBV7-2 to TRBJ2-5, with D possibly TRBD2 on 5 matching bases. The germline gives CDR1 SGHTA, CDR2 FQGNSA. Trimming removed 5 bases at V and 7 bases at J, with 20 bases between. The CDR3 length is 15 residues. The CDR3 region is CASSRVKGLEGTQYF. As DNA, the CDR3 is TGTGCCAGCAGCCGCGTGAAGGGCCTAGAGGGGACCCAGTACTTC.

This sequence joins TRBV28 and TRBJ2-3, with D uncertain. The CDR3 spans 12 residues. V lost 1 base and J 5 bases, leaving 4 bases between the germline ends. CDR1 MDHEN and CDR2 SYDVKM come from the germline V gene. The CDR3 loop reads CASSLYLDTQYF. Written as DNA, the CDR3 is TGTGCCAGCAGTTTATATCTAGATACGCAGTATTTT.

The CDR3 spells CASSLAGGTGELFF. The CDR3 bases are TGTGCCAGCAGCTTAGCCGGGGGAACCGGGGAGCTGTTTTTT. The V and J genes are TRBV7-9 and TRBJ2-2, with D tentatively TRBD2 (6 bases). The CDR3 has 14 residues. V gave up 0 bases and J gave up 5 bases, with 7 bases separating them. Germline loops: CDR1 SEHNR, CDR2 FQNEAQ (reference sequence).

This clone was observed a single time. Here the CDR3 reads CASSPSGGRTEQFF. In DNA, the CDR3 is TGTGCCAGCAGCCCTAGCGGCGGCCGGACGGAGCAGTTCTTC. The chain employs TRBV7-3 and TRBJ2-1; 7 nucleotides agree with TRBD2. The V and J ends lost 5 bases and 10 bases, in that order; junction bases with no gene match: 11. The germline CDR1 and CDR2 sequences are SGHTA and FQGTGA. This CDR3 is 14 amino acids long.

V usage is TRBV7-2 and J usage is TRBJ1-2; the D gene is possibly TRBD1 (5 bases). There are 13 residues in the CDR3. The germline V and J ends were trimmed by 5 bases and 5 bases, with 12 bases remaining between them. Germline values: CDR1 SGHTA, CDR2 FQGNSA. CDR3 sequence reads: CASSRGVGYGYTF. The CDR3 nucleotides are TGTGCCAGCAGCCGGGGGGTGGGGTATGGCTACACCTTC.

This rearrangement joins TRBV30 to TRBJ1-5, with D possibly TRBD1 on 5 matching bases. The germline V gene has CDR1 GTSNPN and CDR2 SVGIG (reference sequence). V lost 2 bases and J lost 0, with 11 bases in between. The CDR3 has 15 residues. In nucleotides, the CDR3 is TGTGCCTGGAGTAGCCGCAGGGTTAGCAATCAGCCCCAGCATTTT. This gives the protein CAWSSRRVSNQPQHF.

V usage is TRBV15 and J usage is TRBJ2-3; 7 bases agree with TRBD2. The CDR3 loop spans 15 amino acids. With 9 bases clipped from V and 3 bases from J, the junction kept 12 bases outside the gene matches. Per the germline V gene, CDR1 is LNHNV and CDR2 is YYDKDF (reference sequence). The CDR3 protein is CATCPGRSITDTQYF. The DNA for the CDR3 is TGTGCCACTTGTCCCGGGAGGTCAATTACAGATACGCAGTATTTT.

This clone was observed once. The chain links TRBV28 to TRBJ2-5, with D possibly being TRBD2 (5 bases). Germline CDR1 reads MDHEN; CDR2 reads SYDVKM. CDR3 length equals 14 residues. Trimming took 2 bases from V and 5 from J, leaving 12 bases between them. DNA of the CDR3: TGTGCCAGCAGTTTAAAAGACTACTCGGAGACCCAGTACTTC. Translation gives CASSLKDYSETQYF.

The chain links TRBV6-6 to TRBJ2-1, with D hard to call. Deletions cut 0 bases from V and 5 bases from J, with 11 bases between. Germline CDR1 MNHNY, CDR2 SVGAGI (reference sequence). The CDR3 has 15 residues. The CDR3 region has the DNA TGTGCCAGCAGTTACTCGACTGTCCCGGACAATGAGCAGTTCTTC. This gives the protein CASSYSTVPDNEQFF.

The V and J genes are TRBV5-1 and TRBJ2-4; no firm D call. Trimming shortened V by 0 bases and J by 13 bases, and 11 bases separated the two germline ends. The germline V gene encodes CDR1 SGHRS and CDR2 YFSETQ. This CDR3 spans 12 amino acids. The CDR3 here is CASSLESSPQYF. CDR3 in DNA: TGCGCCAGCAGCTTGGAAAGTAGTCCCCAGTACTTC.

The CDR3 loop reads CASSSTGWDTIYF. CDR3 sequence (DNA): TGTGCCAGCAGCTCGACAGGGTGGGACACCATATATTTT. This chain uses TRBV9 with TRBJ1-3, with 7 bases matching TRBD1. V shed 4 bases, J shed 8 bases, and the junction held 6 bases outside the gene matches. This CDR3 comprises 13 residues. The germline V gene has CDR1 SGDLS and CDR2 YYNGEE.

The V gene is TRBV4-2, the J gene TRBJ2-7, with 10 positions matching TRBD2. V lost 4 bases, J lost 2 bases, and 5 bases stayed unmatched. Per germline, CDR1 LGHNA and CDR2 YNFKEQ. CDR3 length: 15 residues. The CDR3 DNA is TGTGCCAGCAGCCGCCTAGCGGGAGAGACCTACGAGCAGTACTTC. Its protein product is CASSRLAGETYEQYF.

The CDR3 region has the DNA TGTGCCAGCAGCTTGATGGGGGCCACCTACGAGCAGTACTTC. The encoded protein is CASSLMGATYEQYF. The chain joins TRBV5-5 to TRBJ2-7, with a weak D call TRBD1 (6 bases). V lost 1 base and J 2 bases, leaving 10 bases between the germline ends. From germline, CDR1 is SGHKS and CDR2 YYEKEE (reference sequence). The CDR3 contains 14 residues.

The chain recombines TRBV2 with TRBJ2-7, with D tentatively TRBD1 (5 bases). The CDR3 runs to 13 residues. Germline V gene lookup returns CDR1 SNHLY and CDR2 FYNNEI. With 6 bases removed from V and 0 bases from J, the gap between germline ends came to 9 bases. The CDR3 reads CASRGHRSYEQYF. As DNA, the CDR3 is TGTGCCAGCAGAGGACATCGCTCCTACGAGCAGTACTTC.